This T cell receptor (beta chain) stems from a study of blood T cell repertoires in COVID-19. Authors' processing steps: Quantification of nucleated cells was approximated via reference gene primer amplification. Data came from immunoSEQ multiplex PCR; TCRdb stores just in-frame clones and leaves some out. That table is the source of V, J and clone size, and D and trimming were worked out from the DNA. The table shows approximately 100,000 clones, with about 85% occurring only once. With 1 base removed from V and 1 base from J, the gap between germline ends came to 11 bases. Germline values: CDR1 SEHNR, CDR2 FQNEAQ (reference sequence). The CDR3 has 15 amino acids.

The sequenced sample consisted of peripheral blood. The gene calls are TRBV7-9 and TRBJ2-7; D not certain. The sequence came from a human donor in a cohort sampled during active COVID-19. CDR3 protein: CASSLVFTYSYEQYF. The CDR3 region has the DNA TGTGCCAGCAGCTTAGTCTTCACTTATTCCTACGAGCAGTACTTC. Filled out from reference TRBV7-9 and TRBJ2-7, the complete variable domain reads DTGVSQNPRHKITKRGQNVTFRCDPISEHNRLYWYRQTLGQGPEFLTYFQNEAQLEKSRLLSDRFSAERPKGSFSTLEIQRTEQGDSAMYLCASSLVFTYSYEQYFGPGTRLTVT.